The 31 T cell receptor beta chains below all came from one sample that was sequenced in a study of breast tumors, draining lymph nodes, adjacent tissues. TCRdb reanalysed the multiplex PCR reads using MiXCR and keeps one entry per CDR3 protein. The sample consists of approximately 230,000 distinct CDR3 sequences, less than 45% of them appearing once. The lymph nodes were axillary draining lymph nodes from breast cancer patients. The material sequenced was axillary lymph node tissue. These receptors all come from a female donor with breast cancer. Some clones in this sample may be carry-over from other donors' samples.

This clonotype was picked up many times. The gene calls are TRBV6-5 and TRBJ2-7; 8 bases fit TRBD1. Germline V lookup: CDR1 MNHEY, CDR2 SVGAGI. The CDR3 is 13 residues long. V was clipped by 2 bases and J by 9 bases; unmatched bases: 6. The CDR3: CASSYGQGLGQYF. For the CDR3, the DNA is TGTGCCAGCAGTTACGGACAGGGTTTGGGGCAGTACTTC.

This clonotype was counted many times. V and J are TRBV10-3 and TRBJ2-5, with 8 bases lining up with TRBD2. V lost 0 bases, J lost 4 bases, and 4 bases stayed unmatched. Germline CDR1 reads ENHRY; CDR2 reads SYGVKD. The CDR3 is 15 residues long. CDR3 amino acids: CAISESRGGRETQYF. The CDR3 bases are TGTGCCATCAGTGAGTCTCGGGGGGGGCGAGAGACCCAGTACTTC.

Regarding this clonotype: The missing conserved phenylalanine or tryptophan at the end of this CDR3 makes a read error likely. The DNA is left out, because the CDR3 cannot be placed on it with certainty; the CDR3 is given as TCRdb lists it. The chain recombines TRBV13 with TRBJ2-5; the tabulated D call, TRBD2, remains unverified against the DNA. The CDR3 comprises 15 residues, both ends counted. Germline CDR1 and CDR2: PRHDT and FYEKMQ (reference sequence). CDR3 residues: CASSSLDRGGYTFGS.

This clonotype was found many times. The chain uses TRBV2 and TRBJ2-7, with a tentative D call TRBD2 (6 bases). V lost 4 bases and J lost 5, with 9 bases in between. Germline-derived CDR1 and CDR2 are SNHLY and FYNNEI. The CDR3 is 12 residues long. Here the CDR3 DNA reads TGTGCCAGCAGTGGTGCGGGGCACGAGCAGTACTTC. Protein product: CASSGAGHEQYF. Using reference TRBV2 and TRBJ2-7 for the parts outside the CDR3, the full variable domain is EPEVTQTPSHQVTQMGQEVILRCVPISNHLYFYWYRQILGQKVEFLVSFYNNEISEKSEIFDDQFSVERPDGSNFTLKIRSTKLEDSAMYFCASSGAGHEQYFGPGTRLTVT.

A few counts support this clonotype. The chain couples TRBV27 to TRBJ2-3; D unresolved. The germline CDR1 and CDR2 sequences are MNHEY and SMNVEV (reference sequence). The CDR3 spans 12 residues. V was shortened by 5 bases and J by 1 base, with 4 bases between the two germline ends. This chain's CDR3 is CASSTGTDTQYF. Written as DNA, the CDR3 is TGTGCCAGCAGTACCGGCACAGATACGCAGTATTTT.

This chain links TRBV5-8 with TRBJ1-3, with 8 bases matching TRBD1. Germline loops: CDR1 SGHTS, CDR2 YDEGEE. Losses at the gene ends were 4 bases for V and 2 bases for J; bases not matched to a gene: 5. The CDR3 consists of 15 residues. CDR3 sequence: CASSLQGAPGNTIYF. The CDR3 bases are TGTGCCAGCAGCCTTCAGGGGGCACCTGGAAACACCATATATTTT.

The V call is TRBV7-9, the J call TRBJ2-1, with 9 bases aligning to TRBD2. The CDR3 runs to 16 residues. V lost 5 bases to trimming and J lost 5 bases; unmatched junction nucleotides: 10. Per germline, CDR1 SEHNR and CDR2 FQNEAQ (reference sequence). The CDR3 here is CASSPTSGREDNEQFF. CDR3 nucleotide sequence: TGTGCCAGCAGCCCCACTAGCGGGCGTGAAGACAATGAGCAGTTCTTC. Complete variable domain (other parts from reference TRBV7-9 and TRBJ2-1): DTGVSQNPRHKITKRGQNVTFRCDPISEHNRLYWYRQTLGQGPEFLTYFQNEAQLEKSRLLSDRFSAERPKGSFSTLEIQRTEQGDSAMYLCASSPTSGREDNEQFFGPGTRLTVL.

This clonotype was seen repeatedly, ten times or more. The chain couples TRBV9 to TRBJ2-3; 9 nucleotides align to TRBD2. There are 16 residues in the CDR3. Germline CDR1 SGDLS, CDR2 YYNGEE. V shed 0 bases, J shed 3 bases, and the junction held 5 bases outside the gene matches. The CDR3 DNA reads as TGTGCCAGCAGCGTAGTTGCGGGAGGGGAGACAGATACGCAGTATTTT. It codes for CASSVVAGGETDTQYF.

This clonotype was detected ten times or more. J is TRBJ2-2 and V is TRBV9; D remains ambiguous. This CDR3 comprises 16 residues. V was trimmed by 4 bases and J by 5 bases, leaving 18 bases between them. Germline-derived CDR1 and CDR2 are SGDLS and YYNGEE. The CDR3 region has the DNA TGTGCCAGCAGCCGTAGGGATATCTCAAAAACCGGGGAGCTGTTTTTT. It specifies CASSRRDISKTGELFF.

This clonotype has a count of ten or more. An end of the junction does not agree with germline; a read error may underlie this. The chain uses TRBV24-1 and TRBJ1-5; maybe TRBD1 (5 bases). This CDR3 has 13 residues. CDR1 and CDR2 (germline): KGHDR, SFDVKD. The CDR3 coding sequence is TGTGCCACCAGCCAGGGTAGCAGTCAGCCCCAGCATTTT. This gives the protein CATSQGSSQPQHF.

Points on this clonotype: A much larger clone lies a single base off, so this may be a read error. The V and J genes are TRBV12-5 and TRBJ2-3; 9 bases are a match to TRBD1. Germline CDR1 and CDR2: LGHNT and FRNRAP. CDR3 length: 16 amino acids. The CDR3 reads CASGLPQDRGGDAQYF. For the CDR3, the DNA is TGTGCTAGTGGTTTGCCTCAGGACAGGGGTGGAGATGCGCAGTATTTT.

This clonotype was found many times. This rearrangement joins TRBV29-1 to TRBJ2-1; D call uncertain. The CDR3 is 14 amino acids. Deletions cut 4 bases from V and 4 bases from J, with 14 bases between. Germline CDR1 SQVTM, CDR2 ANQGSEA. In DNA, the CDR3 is TGCAGCGTTGGCCAATCGGGCGGTTACAATGAGCAGTTCTTC. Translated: CSVGQSGGYNEQFF.

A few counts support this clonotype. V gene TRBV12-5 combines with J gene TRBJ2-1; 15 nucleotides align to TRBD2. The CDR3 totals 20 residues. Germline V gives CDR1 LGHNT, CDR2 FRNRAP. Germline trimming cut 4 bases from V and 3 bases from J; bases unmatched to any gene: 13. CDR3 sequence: CASGWTGLAGGPVGYNEQFF. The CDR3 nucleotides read TGTGCTAGTGGTTGGACGGGACTAGCGGGGGGCCCGGTGGGCTACAATGAGCAGTTCTTC.

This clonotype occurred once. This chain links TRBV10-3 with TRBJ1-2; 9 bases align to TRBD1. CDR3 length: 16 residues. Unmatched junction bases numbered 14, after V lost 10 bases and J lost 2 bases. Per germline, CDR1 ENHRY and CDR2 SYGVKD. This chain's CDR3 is CATAGAGTGSNYGYTF. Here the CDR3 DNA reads TGTGCCACCGCGGGCGCAGGGACAGGGTCGAACTATGGCTACACCTTC.

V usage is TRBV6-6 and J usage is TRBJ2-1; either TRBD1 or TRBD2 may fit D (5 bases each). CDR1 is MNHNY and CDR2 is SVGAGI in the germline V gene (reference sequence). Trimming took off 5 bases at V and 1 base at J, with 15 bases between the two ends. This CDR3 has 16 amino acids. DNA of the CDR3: TGTGCCAGCAGTCACCCGACGTGGGGGTCCTACAATGAGCAGTTCTTC. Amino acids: CASSHPTWGSYNEQFF.

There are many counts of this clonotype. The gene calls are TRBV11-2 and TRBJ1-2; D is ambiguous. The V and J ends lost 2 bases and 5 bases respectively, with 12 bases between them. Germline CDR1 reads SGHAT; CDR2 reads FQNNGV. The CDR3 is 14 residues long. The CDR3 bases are TGTGCCAGCAGCTTAAATGTGCTGGGTTATGGCTACACCTTC. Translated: CASSLNVLGYGYTF.

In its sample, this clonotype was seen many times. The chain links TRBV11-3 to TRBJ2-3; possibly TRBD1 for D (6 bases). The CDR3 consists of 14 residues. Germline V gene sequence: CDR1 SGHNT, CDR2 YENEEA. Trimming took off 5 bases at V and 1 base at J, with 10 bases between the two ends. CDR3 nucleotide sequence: TGTGCCAGCAGCACCCGGACAGGCACAGATACGCAGTATTTT. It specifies CASSTRTGTDTQYF.

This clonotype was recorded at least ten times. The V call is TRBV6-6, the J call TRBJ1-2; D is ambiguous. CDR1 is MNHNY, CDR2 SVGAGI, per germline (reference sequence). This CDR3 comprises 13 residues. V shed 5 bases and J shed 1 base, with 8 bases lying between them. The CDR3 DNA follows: TGTGCCAGCAGTCACCGGGTTAACTATGGCTACACCTTC. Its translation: CASSHRVNYGYTF.

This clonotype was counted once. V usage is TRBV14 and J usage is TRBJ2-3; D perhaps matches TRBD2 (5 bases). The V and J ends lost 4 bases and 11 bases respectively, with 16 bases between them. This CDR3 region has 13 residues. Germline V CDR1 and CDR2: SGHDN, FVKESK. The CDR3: CASSLLAVNEQYF. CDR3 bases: TGTGCCAGCAGCCTCCTAGCCGTCAATGAGCAGTATTTT.

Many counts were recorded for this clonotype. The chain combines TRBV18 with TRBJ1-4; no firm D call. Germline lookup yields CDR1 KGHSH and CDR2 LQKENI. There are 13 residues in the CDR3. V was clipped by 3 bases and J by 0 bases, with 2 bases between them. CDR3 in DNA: TGTGCCAGCTCACCCCCAACTAATGAAAAACTGTTTTTT. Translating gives CASSPPTNEKLFF.

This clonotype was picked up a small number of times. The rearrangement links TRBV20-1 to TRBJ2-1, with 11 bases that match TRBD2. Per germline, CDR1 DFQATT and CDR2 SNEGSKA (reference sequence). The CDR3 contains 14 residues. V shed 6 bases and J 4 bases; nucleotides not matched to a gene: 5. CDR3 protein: CSALGTSGYNEQFF. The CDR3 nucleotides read TGCAGTGCACTAGGGACTAGCGGTTACAATGAGCAGTTCTTC.

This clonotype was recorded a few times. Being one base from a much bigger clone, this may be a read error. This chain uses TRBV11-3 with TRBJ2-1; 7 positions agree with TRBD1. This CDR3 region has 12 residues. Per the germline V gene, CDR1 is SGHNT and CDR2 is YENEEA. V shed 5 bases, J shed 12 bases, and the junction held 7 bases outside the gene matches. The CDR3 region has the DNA TGTGCCAGCAGCCCCACAGGGGTTGCGCAGTTCTTC. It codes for CASSPTGVAQFF.

CDR3 sequence: CASSAQGAVYNEQFF. CDR3 DNA sequence: TGTGCCAGCAGCGCACAGGGGGCTGTCTACAATGAGCAGTTCTTC. The genes are TRBV2 and TRBJ2-1, with 9 bases fitting TRBD1. The germline CDR1 and CDR2 sequences are SNHLY and FYNNEI. The trim removed 6 bases at V and 3 bases at J, leaving 6 bases unmatched. The CDR3 loop spans 15 amino acids.

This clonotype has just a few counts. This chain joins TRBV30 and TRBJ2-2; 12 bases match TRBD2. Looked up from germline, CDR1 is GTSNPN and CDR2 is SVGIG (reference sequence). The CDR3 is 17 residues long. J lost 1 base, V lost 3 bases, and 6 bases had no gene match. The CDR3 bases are TGTGCCTGGAGGGGACTAGCGGGCCTATTGAACACCGGGGAGCTGTTTTTT. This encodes CAWRGLAGLLNTGELFF.

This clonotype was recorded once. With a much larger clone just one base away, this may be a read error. The CDR3 is CASSLGVNYGCTF. The CDR3 DNA reads as TGTGCCAGCAGCTTGGGAGTGAACTATGGCTGCACCTTC. The genes are TRBV5-6 and TRBJ1-2; no definite D call. Looked up from germline, CDR1 is SGHDT and CDR2 is YYEEEE. This CDR3 has 13 residues.

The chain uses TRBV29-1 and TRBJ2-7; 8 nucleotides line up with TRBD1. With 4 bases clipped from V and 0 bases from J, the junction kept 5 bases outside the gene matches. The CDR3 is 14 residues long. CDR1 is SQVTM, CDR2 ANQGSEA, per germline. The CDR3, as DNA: TGCAGCGTTGGCCGGGACAGGAGCTCCTACGAGCAGTACTTC. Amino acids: CSVGRDRSSYEQYF.

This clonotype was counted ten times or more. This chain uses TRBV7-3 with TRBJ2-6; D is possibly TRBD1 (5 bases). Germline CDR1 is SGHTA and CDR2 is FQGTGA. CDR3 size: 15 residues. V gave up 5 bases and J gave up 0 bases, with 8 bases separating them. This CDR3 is CASSRTSSGANVLTF. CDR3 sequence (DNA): TGTGCCAGCAGCAGGACAAGCTCTGGGGCCAACGTCCTGACTTTC.

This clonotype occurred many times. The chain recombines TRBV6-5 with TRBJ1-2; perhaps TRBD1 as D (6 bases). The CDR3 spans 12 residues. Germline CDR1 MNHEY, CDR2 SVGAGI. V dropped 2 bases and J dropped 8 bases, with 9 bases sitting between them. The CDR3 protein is CASSYGGRGYTF. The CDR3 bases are TGTGCCAGCAGTTACGGGGGGCGAGGCTACACCTTC.

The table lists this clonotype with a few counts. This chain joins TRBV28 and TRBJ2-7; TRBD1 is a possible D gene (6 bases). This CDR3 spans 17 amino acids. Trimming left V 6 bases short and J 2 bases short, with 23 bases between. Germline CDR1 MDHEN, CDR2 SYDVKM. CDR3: CASRHGSRTAFAYEQYF. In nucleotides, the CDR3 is TGTGCCAGCAGGCACGGAAGCCGGACAGCATTCGCCTACGAGCAGTACTTC.

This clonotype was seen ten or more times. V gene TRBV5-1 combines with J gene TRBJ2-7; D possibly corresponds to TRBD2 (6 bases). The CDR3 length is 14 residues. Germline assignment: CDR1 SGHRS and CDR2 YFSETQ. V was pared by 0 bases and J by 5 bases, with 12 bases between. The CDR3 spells CASSLDGSADEQYF. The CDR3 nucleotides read TGCGCCAGCAGCTTGGACGGGAGTGCAGACGAGCAGTACTTC.

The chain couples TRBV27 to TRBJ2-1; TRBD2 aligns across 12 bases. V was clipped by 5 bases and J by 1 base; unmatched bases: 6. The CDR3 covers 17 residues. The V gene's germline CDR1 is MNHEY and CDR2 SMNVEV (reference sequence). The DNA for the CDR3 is TGTGCCAGCAGTACTACGACTAGCGGGAGATCCTACAATGAGCAGTTCTTC. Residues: CASSTTTSGRSYNEQFF.